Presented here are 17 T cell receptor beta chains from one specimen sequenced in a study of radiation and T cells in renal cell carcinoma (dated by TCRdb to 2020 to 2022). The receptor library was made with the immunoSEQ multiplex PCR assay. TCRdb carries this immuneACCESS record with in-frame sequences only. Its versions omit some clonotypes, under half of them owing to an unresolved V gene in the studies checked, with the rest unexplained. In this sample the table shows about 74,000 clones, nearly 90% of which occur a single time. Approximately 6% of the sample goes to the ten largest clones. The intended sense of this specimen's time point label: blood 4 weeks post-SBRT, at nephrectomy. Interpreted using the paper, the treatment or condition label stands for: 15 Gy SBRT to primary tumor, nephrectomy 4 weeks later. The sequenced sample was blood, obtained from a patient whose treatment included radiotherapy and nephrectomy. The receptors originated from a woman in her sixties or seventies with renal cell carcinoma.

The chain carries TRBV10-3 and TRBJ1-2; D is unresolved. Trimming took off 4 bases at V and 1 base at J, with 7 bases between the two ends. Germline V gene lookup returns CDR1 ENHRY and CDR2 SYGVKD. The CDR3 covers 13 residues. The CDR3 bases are TGTGCCATCAGTGCGTCGGATAACTATGGCTACACCTTC. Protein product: CAISASDNYGYTF.

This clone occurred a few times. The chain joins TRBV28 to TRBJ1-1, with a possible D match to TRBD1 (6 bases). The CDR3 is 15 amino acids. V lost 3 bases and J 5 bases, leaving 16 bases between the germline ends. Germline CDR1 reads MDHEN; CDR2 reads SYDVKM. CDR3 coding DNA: TGTGCCAGCAGTTTGGGGGCCAGGTCGGGGACTGAAGCTTTCTTT. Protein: CASSLGARSGTEAFF. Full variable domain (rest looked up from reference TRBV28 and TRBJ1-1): DVKVTQSSRYLVKRTGEKVFLECVQDMDHENMFWYRQDPGLGLRLIYFSYDVKMKEKGDIPEGYSVSREKKERFSLILESASTNQTSMYLCASSLGARSGTEAFFGQGTRLTVV.

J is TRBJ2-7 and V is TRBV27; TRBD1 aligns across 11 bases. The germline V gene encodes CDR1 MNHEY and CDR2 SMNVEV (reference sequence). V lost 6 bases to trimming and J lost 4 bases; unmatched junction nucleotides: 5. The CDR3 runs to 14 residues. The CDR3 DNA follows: TGTGCCAGCAGGACGGGACAGGGGGGGTACGAGCAGTACTTC. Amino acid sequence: CASRTGQGGYEQYF.

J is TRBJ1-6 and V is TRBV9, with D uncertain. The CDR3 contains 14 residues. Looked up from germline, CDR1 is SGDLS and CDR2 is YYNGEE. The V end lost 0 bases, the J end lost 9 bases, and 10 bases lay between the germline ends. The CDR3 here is CASSVVGFASPLHF. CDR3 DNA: TGTGCCAGCAGCGTAGTAGGGTTTGCTTCACCCCTCCACTTT.

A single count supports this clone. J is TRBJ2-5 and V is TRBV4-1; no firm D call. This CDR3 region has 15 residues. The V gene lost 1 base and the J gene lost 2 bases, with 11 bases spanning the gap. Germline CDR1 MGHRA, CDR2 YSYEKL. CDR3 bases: TGCGCCAGCAGCCAAGTTCTTAGCAAACAAGAGACCCAGTACTTC. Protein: CASSQVLSKQETQYF.

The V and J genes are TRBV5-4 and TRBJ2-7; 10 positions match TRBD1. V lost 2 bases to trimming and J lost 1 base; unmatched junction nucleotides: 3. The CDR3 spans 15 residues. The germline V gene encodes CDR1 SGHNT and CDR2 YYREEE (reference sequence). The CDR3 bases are TGTGCCAGCAGCTTCGACAGGGGGCAATCCTACGAGCAGTACTTC. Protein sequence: CASSFDRGQSYEQYF. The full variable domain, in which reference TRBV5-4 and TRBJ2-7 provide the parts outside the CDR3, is ETGVTQSPTHLIKTRGQQVTLRCSSQSGHNTVSWYQQALGQGPQFIFQYYREEENGRGNFPPRFSGLQFPNYSSELNVNALELDDSALYLCASSFDRGQSYEQYFGPGTRLTVT.

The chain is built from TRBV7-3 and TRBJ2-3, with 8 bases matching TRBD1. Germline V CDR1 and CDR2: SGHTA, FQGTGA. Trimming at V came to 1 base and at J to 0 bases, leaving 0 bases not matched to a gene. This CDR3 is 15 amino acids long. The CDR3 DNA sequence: TGTGCCAGCAGCTTAAGACAGGGGAGCACAGATACGCAGTATTTT. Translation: CASSLRQGSTDTQYF.

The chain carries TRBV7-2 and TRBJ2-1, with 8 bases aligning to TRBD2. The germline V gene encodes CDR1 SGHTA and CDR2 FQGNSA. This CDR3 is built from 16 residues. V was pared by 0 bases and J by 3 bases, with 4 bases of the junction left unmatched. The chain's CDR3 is CASSLAPSGYYNEQFF. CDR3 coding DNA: TGTGCCAGCAGCTTAGCCCCTAGCGGGTACTACAATGAGCAGTTCTTC.

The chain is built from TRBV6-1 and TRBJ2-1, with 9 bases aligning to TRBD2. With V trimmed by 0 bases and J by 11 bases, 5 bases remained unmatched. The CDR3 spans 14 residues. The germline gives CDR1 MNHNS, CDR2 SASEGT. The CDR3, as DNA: TGTGCCAGCAGTGAAGCGACTAGCGGAATAAAGCAGTTCTTC. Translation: CASSEATSGIKQFF.

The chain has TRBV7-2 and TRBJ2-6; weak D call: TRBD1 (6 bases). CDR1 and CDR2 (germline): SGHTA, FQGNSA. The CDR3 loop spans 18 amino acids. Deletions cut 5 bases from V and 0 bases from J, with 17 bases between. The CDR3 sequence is CASSPRQVFFSGANVLTF. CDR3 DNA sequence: TGTGCCAGCAGCCCAAGACAGGTCTTCTTCTCTGGGGCCAACGTCCTGACTTTC.

The CDR3 loop is CASRGGKEQFF. The CDR3 region has the DNA TGTGCCAGTAGAGGAGGGAAAGAGCAGTTCTTC. The chain uses TRBV19 and TRBJ2-1, with a tentative D call TRBD2 (6 bases). Trimming cost V 6 bases and J 10 bases, with 10 bases left between them. Germline V gene lookup returns CDR1 LNHDA and CDR2 SQIVND (reference sequence). This CDR3 has 11 residues.

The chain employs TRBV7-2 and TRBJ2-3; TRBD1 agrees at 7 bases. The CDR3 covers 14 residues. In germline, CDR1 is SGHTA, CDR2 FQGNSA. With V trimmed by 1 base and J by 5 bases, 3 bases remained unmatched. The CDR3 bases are TGTGCCAGCAGCTTAGGACAGGGAAGAGATACGCAGTATTTT. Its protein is CASSLGQGRDTQYF.

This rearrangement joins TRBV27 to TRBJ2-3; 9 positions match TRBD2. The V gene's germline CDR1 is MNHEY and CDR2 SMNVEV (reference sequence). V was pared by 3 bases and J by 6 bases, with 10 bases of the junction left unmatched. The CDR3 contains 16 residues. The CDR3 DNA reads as TGTGCCAGCAGTTTTAGGCTAGCGGGGCCCCTGGATACGCAGTATTTT. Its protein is CASSFRLAGPLDTQYF.

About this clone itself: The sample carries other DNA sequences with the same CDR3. CDR3 DNA: TGTGCCAGCAGCTCCCAGGGGGCAGATACGCAGTATTTT. It specifies CASSSQGADTQYF. The V call is TRBV7-2, the J call TRBJ2-3, with 7 bases that match TRBD1. The CDR3 spans 13 residues. Germline V gives CDR1 SGHTA, CDR2 FQGNSA. After removal of 4 bases from V and 4 bases from J, the junction contained 2 bases not matched to a gene.

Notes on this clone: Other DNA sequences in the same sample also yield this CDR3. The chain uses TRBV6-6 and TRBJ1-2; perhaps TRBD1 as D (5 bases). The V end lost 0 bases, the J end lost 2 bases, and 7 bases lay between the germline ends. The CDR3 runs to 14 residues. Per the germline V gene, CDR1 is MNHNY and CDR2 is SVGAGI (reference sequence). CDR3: CASSYSGGNYGYTF. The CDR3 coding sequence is TGTGCCAGCAGTTACTCGGGGGGAAACTATGGCTACACCTTC.

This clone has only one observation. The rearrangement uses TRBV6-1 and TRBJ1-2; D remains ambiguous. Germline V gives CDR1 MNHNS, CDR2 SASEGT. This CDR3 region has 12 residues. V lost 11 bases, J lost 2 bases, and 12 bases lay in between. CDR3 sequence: CAHLARNYGYTF. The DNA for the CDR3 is TGTGCCCACCTGGCCAGAAACTATGGCTACACCTTC.

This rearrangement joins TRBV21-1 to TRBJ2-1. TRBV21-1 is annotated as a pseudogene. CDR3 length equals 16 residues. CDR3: CASSPGERVGHNEQFF. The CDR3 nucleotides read TGTGCCAGCAGCCCTGGCGAAAGGGTAGGTCACAATGAGCAGTTCTTC.